The TCR beta chain under discussion was sequenced for a study of immune evolution from preneoplasia to lung adenocarcinoma. Germline lookup yields CDR1 GTSNPN and CDR2 SVGIG (reference sequence). The CDR3 runs 14 residues. With V trimmed by 2 bases and J by 7 bases, 5 bases remained unmatched. Each case's diagnosis was confirmed by two pathologists on H&E. As concerns this clone: As yet, its antigen is unknown.

The data were produced by immunoSEQ multiplex PCR, yet TCRdb's version contains in-frame clones alone and is incomplete. The sample has several thousand clones; over 75% are singletons. Study-level results: From normal lung to invasive adenocarcinoma, top clone frequencies appeared to decrease.

The genes are TRBV30 and TRBJ2-1; 10 bases line up with TRBD2. The TCR comes from a person aged 50-70 years with lung adenocarcinoma. Sequenced: FFPE minimally invasive lung adenocarcinoma tissue. CDR3 residues: CAWSSGGVGNEQFF. Here the CDR3 DNA reads TGTGCCTGGAGTAGCGGGGGGGTCGGGAATGAGCAGTTCTTC.